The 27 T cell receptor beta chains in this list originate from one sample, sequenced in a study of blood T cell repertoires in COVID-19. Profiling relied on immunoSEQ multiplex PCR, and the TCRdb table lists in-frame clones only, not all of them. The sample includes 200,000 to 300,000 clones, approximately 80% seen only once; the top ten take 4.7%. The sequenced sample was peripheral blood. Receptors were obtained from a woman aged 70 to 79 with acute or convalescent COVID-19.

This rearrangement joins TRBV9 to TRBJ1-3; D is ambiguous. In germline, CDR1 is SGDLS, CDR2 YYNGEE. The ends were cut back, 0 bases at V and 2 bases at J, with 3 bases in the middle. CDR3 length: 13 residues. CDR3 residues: CASSVGPGNTIYF. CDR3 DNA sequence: TGTGCCAGCAGCGTAGGGCCTGGAAACACCATATATTTT. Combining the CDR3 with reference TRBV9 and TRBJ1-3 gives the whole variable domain DSGVTQTPKHLITATGQRVTLRCSPRSGDLSVYWYQQSLDQGLQFLIQYYNGEERAKGNILERFSAQQFPDLHSELNLSSLELGDSALYFCASSVGPGNTIYFGEGSWLTVV.

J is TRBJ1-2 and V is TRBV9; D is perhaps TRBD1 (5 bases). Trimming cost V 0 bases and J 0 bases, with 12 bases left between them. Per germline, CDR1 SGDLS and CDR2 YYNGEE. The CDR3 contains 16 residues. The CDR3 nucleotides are TGTGCCAGCAGCGTAGAAACAGGCCCAGCTAACTATGGCTACACCTTC. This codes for CASSVETGPANYGYTF.

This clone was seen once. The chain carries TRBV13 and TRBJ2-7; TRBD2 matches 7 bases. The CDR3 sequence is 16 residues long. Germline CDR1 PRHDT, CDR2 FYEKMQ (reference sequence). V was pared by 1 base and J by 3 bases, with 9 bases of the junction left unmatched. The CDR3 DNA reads TGTGCCAGCAGCTTAGCGGGGGGACGGGTCCTCTACGAGCAGTACTTC. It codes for CASSLAGGRVLYEQYF.

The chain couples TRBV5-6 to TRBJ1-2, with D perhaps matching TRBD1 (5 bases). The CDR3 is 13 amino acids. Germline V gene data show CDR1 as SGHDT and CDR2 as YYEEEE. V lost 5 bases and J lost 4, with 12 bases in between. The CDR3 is CASRSTALYGYTF. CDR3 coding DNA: TGTGCCAGCAGGTCGACAGCGCTCTATGGCTACACCTTC.

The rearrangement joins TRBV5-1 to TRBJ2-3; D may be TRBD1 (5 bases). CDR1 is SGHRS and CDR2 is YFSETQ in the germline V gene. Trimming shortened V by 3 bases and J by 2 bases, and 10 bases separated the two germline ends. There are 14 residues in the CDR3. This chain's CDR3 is CASSSYRLTDTQYF. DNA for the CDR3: TGCGCCAGCAGCTCATACAGGCTCACAGATACGCAGTATTTT.

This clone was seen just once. CDR3 nucleotides: TGTGCCAGCAGCCTGAGTAGCCAGACCCAGTACTTC. Its protein product is CASSLSSQTQYF. The rearrangement links TRBV7-6 to TRBJ2-5; D is ambiguous. V lost 5 bases and J 6 bases, leaving 10 bases between the germline ends. The CDR3 extends over 12 amino acids. The germline CDR1 and CDR2 sequences are SGHVS and FNYEAQ.

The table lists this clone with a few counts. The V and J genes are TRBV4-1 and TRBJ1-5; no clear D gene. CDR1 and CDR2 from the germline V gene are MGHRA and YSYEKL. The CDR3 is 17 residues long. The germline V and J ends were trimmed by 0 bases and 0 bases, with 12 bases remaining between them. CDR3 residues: CASSQEDSPGSNQPQHF. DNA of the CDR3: TGCGCCAGCAGCCAAGAAGATTCCCCGGGTAGCAATCAGCCCCAGCATTTT.

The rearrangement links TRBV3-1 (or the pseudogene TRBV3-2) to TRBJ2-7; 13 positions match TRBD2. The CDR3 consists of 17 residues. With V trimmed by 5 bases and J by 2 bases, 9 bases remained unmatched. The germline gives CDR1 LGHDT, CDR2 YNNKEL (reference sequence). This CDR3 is CASSYRTSGGSPYEQYF. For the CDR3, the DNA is TGTGCCAGCAGCTACCGGACTAGCGGGGGCTCACCCTACGAGCAGTACTTC.

CDR3 sequence (DNA): TGTGCCAGCAGAGGGACAGTAAATGGCTACACCTTC. Protein: CASRGTVNGYTF. The V and J genes are TRBV6-5 and TRBJ1-2, with TRBD1 matching over 7 bases. Looked up from germline, CDR1 is MNHEY and CDR2 is SVGAGI. V shed 6 bases, J shed 6 bases, and the junction held 4 bases outside the gene matches. The CDR3 contains 12 residues.

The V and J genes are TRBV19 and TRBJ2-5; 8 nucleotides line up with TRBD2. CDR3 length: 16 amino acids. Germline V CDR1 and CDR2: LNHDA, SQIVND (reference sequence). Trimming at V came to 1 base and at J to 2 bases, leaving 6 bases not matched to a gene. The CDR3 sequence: CASSIAAGGGQETQYF. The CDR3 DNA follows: TGTGCCAGTAGTATAGCTGCGGGGGGAGGGCAAGAGACCCAGTACTTC. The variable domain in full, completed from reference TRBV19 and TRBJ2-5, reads DGGITQSPKYLFRKEGQNVTLSCEQNLNHDAMYWYRQDPGQGLRLIYYSQIVNDFQKGDIAEGYSVSREKKESFPLTVTSAQKNPTAFYLCASSIAAGGGQETQYFGPGTRLLVL.

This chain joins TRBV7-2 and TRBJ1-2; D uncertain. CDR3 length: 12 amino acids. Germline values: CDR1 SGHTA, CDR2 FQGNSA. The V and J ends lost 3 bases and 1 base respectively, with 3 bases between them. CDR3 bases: TGTGCCAGCAGCTTCGTTAACTATGGCTACACCTTC. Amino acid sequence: CASSFVNYGYTF.

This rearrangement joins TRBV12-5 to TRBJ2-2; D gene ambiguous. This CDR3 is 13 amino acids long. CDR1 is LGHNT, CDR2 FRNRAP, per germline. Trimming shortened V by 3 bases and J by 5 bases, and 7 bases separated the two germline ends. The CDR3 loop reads CASGLLITGELFF. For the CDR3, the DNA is TGTGCTAGTGGTTTACTAATTACCGGGGAGCTGTTTTTT. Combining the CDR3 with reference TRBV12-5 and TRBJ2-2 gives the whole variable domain DARVTQTPRHKVTEMGQEVTMRCQPILGHNTVFWYRQTMMQGLELLAYFRNRAPLDDSGMPKDRFSAEMPDATLATLKIQPSEPRDSAVYFCASGLLITGELFFGEGSRLTVL.

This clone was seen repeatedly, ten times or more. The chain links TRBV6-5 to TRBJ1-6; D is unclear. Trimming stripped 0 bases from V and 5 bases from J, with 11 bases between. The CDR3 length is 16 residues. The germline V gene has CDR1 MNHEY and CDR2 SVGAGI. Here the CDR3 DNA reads TGTGCCAGCAGTTACTCTCCGGGAGCCGATAATTCACCCCTCCACTTT. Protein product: CASSYSPGADNSPLHF.

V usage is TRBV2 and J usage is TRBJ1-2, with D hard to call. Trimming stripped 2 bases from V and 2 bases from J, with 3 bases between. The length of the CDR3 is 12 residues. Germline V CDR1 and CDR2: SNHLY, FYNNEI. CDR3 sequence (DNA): TGTGCCAGCAGTGAACAGAACTATGGCTACACCTTC. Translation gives CASSEQNYGYTF.

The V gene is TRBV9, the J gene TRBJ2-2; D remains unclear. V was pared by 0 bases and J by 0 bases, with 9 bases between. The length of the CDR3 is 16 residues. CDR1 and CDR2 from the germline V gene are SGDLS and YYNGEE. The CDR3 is CASSVGGATNTGELFF. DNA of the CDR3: TGTGCCAGCAGCGTAGGAGGAGCCACGAACACCGGGGAGCTGTTTTTT.

CDR3 bases: TGTGCCAGCGAGGAGGTCCAGAACACCGGGGAGCTGTTTTTT. This translates into CASEEVQNTGELFF. V gene TRBV7-2 combines with J gene TRBJ2-2; possibly TRBD2 for D (5 bases). The CDR3 loop spans 14 amino acids. Germline CDR1 reads SGHTA; CDR2 reads FQGNSA. Trimming left V 8 bases short and J 1 base short, with 11 bases between.

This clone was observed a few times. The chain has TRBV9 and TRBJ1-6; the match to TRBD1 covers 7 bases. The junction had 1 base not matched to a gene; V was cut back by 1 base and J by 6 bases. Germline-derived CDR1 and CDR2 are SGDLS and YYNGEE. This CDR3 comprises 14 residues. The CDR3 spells CASSVSGGNSPLHF. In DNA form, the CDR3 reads TGTGCCAGCAGCGTATCAGGGGGTAATTCACCCCTCCACTTT.

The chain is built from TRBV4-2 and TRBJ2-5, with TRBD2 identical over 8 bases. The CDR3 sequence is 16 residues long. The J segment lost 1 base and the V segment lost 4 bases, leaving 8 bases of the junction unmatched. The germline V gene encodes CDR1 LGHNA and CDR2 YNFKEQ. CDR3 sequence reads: CASSPGGGGGQETQYF. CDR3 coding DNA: TGTGCCAGCAGCCCCGGGGGGGGCGGAGGCCAAGAGACCCAGTACTTC.

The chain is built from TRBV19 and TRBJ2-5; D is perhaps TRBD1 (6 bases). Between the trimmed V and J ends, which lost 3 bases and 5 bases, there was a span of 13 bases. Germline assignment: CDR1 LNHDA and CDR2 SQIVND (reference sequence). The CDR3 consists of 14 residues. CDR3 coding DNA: TGTGCCAGTAGTATGAGAACTCAGGGGGAGACCCAGTACTTC. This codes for CASSMRTQGETQYF.

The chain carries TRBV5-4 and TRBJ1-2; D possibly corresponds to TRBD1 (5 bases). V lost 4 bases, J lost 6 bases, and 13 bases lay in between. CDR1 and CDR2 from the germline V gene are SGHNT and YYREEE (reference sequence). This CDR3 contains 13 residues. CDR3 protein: CASSPTGVDGYTF. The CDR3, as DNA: TGTGCCAGCAGCCCAACAGGAGTGGATGGCTACACCTTC.

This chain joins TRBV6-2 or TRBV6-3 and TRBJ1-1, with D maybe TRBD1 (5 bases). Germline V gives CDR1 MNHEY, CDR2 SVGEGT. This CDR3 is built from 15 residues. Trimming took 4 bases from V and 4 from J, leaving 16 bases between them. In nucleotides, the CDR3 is TGTGCCAGCAGTTCCCCTTCAGGGTTGGCCACTGAAGCTTTCTTT. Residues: CASSSPSGLATEAFF.

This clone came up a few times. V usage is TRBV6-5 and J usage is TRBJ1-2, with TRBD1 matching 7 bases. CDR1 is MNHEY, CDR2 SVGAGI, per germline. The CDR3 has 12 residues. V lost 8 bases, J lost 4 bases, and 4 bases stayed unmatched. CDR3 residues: CASSNRGYGYTF. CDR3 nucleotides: TGTGCCAGCTCGAACAGGGGCTATGGCTACACCTTC.

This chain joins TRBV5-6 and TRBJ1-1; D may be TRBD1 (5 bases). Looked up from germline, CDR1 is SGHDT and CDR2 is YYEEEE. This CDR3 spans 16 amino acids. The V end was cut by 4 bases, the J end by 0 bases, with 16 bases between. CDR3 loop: CASSPVMAGVNTEAFF. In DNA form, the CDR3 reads TGTGCCAGCAGCCCTGTAATGGCGGGGGTGAACACTGAAGCTTTCTTT.

CDR3 residues: CASKGQANTGELFF. The CDR3 coding sequence is TGTGCCAGCAAGGGGCAGGCGAACACCGGGGAGCTGTTTTTT. V gene TRBV2 combines with J gene TRBJ2-2; D is possibly TRBD1 (5 bases). Germline loops: CDR1 SNHLY, CDR2 FYNNEI. V shed 7 bases and J shed 0 bases, with 9 bases lying between them. The CDR3 spans 14 residues.

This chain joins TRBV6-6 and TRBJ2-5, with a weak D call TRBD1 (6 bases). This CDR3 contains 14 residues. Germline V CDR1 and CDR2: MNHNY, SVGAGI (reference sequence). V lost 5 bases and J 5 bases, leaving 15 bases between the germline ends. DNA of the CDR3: TGTGCCAGCAGTACTGTGGGGGCCCGGGAGACCCAGTACTTC. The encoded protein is CASSTVGARETQYF.

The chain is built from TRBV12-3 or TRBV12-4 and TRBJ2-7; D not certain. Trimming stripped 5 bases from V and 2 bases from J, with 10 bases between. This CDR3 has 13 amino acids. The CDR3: CASSQTFPYEQYF. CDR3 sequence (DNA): TGTGCCAGCAGTCAGACTTTCCCCTACGAGCAGTACTTC.

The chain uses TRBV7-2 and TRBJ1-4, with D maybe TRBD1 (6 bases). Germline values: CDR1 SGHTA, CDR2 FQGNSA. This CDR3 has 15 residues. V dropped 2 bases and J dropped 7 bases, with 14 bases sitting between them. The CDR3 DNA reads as TGTGCCAGCAGCTTATTAGGGGGGGGAAGTGAAAAACTGTTTTTT. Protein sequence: CASSLLGGGSEKLFF.